This entry describes one T cell receptor (beta chain). The antigen is undetermined. These data come from a study of cytomegalovirus exposure and HLA in healthy donors. Study-wide results and limits: TCR beta chains numbering more than 150 were designated cytomegalovirus-associated. A few V segments could not be told apart, such as TRBV6-2 and TRBV6-3, and were left out.

The germline gives CDR1 SGHTA, CDR2 FQGTGA. The CDR3 is 17 residues long. J was trimmed by 7 bases and V by 2 bases; bases with no gene match: 14. The PCR had 60 Vbeta and 13 Jbeta primers. Produced via immunoSEQ multiplex PCR; TCRdb's table is partial and in-frame only. The sample shows roughly 70,000 clones, around 76% of them seen only once. Input material: PBMCs. V and J are TRBV7-3 and TRBJ2-7, with 10 nucleotides matching TRBD1. The source is a man aged 50 to 60 in good health and CMV-seronegative. The CDR3 nucleotides read TGTGCCAGCAGCTTAGACCCATCCGGGACAGGGGTCGGGGAGCAGTACTTC. Protein product: CASSLDPSGTGVGEQYF.